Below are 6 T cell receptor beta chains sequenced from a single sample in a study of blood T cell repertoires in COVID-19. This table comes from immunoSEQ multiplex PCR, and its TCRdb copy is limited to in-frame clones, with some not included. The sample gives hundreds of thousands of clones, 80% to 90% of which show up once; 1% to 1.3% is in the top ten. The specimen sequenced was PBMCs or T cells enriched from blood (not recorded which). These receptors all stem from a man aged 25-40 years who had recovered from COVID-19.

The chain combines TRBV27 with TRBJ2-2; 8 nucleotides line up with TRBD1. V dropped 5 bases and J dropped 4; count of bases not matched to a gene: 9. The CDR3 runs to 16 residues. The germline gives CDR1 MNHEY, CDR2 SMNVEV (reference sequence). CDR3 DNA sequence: TGTGCCAGCAGTCCCCAGGGGGCGCGTATCACCGGGGAGCTGTTTTTT. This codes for CASSPQGARITGELFF.

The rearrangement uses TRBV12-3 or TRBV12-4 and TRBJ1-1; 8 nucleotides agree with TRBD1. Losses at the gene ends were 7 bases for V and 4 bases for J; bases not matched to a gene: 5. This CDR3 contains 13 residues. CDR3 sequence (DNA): TGTGCCAGCACCGACAGGGGTGGCACTGAAGCTTTCTTT. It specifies CASTDRGGTEAFF.

CDR3 DNA: TGTGCCAGCAGTTTGGGCACGGCTTCACCCCTCCACTTT. Its translation is CASSLGTASPLHF. The chain carries TRBV28 and TRBJ1-6; no definite D call. Germline values: CDR1 MDHEN, CDR2 SYDVKM. CDR3 length: 13 residues. V lost 3 bases, J lost 9 bases, and 9 bases lay in between.

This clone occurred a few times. The CDR3 here is CASSYAGGYGYTF. The CDR3 DNA reads as TGTGCCAGCAGTTATGCAGGGGGGTATGGCTACACCTTC. J is TRBJ1-2 and V is TRBV11-3, with 7 bases that match TRBD1. Trimming at V came to 6 bases and at J to 5 bases, leaving 6 bases not matched to a gene. The CDR3 has 13 residues. Per the germline V gene, CDR1 is SGHNT and CDR2 is YENEEA.

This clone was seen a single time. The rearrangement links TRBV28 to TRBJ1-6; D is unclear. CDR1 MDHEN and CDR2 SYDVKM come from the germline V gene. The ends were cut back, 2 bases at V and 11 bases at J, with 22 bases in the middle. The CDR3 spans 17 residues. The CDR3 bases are TGTGCCAGCAGTTTAGTAGTCGGGGTCGGAGGATTGACACCCCTCCACTTT. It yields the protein CASSLVVGVGGLTPLHF. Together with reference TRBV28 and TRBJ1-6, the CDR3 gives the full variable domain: DVKVTQSSRYLVKRTGEKVFLECVQDMDHENMFWYRQDPGLGLRLIYFSYDVKMKEKGDIPEGYSVSREKKERFSLILESASTNQTSMYLCASSLVVGVGGLTPLHFGNGTRLTVT.

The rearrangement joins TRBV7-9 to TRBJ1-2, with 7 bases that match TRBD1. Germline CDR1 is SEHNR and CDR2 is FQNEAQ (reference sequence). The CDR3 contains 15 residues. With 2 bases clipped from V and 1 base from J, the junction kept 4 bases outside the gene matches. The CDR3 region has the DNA TGTGCCAGCAGCTTAAGGGGACAGCTTAACTATGGCTACACCTTC. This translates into CASSLRGQLNYGYTF.